A selection of T cell receptor beta chains follows, all from one sample in a study of cytomegalovirus exposure and HLA in healthy donors. TCRdb's copy holds only in-frame clones and misses some; the assay was immunoSEQ multiplex PCR. The sample consists of 99,000 or so clones, about 80% of them appearing once. Sequencing used PBMCs. These receptors came from a woman aged 40 to 50 in good health and CMV-seronegative. CDR3s include the opening cysteine and the closing phenylalanine or tryptophan. The D gene is left open where the match is weak. Where a row states a size, it is once, few, many or the class of an expanded clone; other rows omit it.

>TRBV30|.|.|TRBJ1-2
TGTGCCTGGACTCCGGGAGGGGACTATGGCTACACCTTC
CAWTPGGDYGYTF
>TRBV7-8|.|TRBD1|TRBJ2-2
TGTGCCAGCAGCTTGCGGGACAGGGGTGGGACCGGGGAGCTGTTTTTT
CASSLRDRGGTGELFF
>TRBV27|.|TRBD2|TRBJ2-1
TGTGCCAGCAGTCCCATTAGCGGGGGGCAGTTCTTC
CASSPISGGQFF
>TRBV27|.|TRBD1|TRBJ2-1
TGTGCCAGCAGTGTTACAGGGGGCGGCTACAATGAGCAGTTCTTC
CASSVTGGGYNEQFF
>TRBV2|.|.|TRBJ2-2
TGTGCCAGCGGGCACGCCGGGGAGCTGTTTTTT
CASGHAGELFF
>TRBV7-2|.|.|TRBJ2-7
TGTGCCAGCAGCTTAAATCGGGACAACTTCTACGAGCAGTACTTC
CASSLNRDNFYEQYF
>TRBV6-5|.|TRBD1|TRBJ2-7
TGTGCCAGCAGTACCACCGGGACAGGGAGCTACGAGCAGTACTTC
CASSTTGTGSYEQYF
>TRBV19|.|.|TRBJ1-1
TGTGCCAGTAGTATAGCACCGCAGTCGAACACTGAAGCTTTCTTT
CASSIAPQSNTEAFF
>TRBV7-3|.|TRBD1|TRBJ2-7
TGTGCCAGCAGCTCCGTTCGGACAGGGTTTAGCGAGCAGTACTTC
CASSSVRTGFSEQYF
>TRBV28|.|TRBD1|TRBJ2-7
TGTGCCAGCAGTTTTTACAGGGGCTACGAGCAGTACTTC
CASSFYRGYEQYF
>TRBV19|.|.|TRBJ1-1
TGTGCCAGTAGTATAGACAGTACCTTTGAAGCTTTCTTT
CASSIDSTFEAFF
>TRBV7-2|.|TRBD1|TRBJ1-4
TGTGCCAGCAGCTTACGGGACAGGGGTGATGAAAAACTGTTTTTC
CASSLRDRGDEKLFF
>TRBV2|.|TRBD2|TRBJ2-3
TGTGCCAGCAGTGCTAGTCTAGCGGGAGGGCCTAGAGATACGCAGTATTTT
CASSASLAGGPRDTQYF
>TRBV29-1|.|.|TRBJ2-3
TGCAGCGTTGAGATCGCTAGCGATAGCACAGATACGCAGTATTTT
CSVEIASDSTDTQYF
>TRBV6-5|.|TRBD1|TRBJ2-1
TGTGCCAGCAGTTACTCGGGGACAGGGTTGAATGAGCAGTTCTTC
CASSYSGTGLNEQFF
>TRBV5-1|.|.|TRBJ1-2
TGCGCCAGCAGCTTCAGGGGCGAGTATGGCTACACCTTC
CASSFRGEYGYTF
>TRBV19|.|.|TRBJ2-7
TGTGCCAGTTCATTTGGGCGTCTTTTTGTCTCCTACGAGCAGTACTTC
CASSFGRLFVSYEQYF
>TRBV2|.|.|TRBJ1-2
TGTGCCAGCAGTGAATCCAGCGCAGACTATGGCTACACCTTC
CASSESSADYGYTF
>TRBV4-1|.|.|TRBJ2-7
TGCGCCAGCAGTCCAGGGGTAGAGACCTACGAGCAGTACTTC
CASSPGVETYEQYF
>TRBV28|once|.|TRBJ1-4
TGTGCCAGCAGTTTAGGACTCGGCAGGGGCCCTAATGAAAAACTGTTTTTT
CASSLGLGRGPNEKLFF
>TRBV5-4|few|.|TRBJ1-1
TGTGCCAGCAGCTGGACTGGGACAACGTTCCGTAAAGCTTTCTTT
CASSWTGTTFRKAFF
>TRBV5-5|.|.|TRBJ2-7
TGTGCCAGCAGCTTGGGGCAGGGAAATCACGAGCAGTACTTC
CASSLGQGNHEQYF
>TRBV7-2|few|TRBD2|TRBJ2-7
TGTGCCAGCAGCTCGGGACTAGCGGGAGTCGAGCAGTACTTC
CASSSGLAGVEQYF
>TRBV7-9|.|.|TRBJ2-2
TGTGCCAGCAGCTTAGGCGGCAACCCCACCGGGGAGCTGTTTTTT
CASSLGGNPTGELFF
>TRBV27|.|TRBD2|TRBJ2-7
TGTGCCAGCAGTTTGGTTAGGACTAGCGGCCCCTACGAGCAGTACTTC
CASSLVRTSGPYEQYF
>TRBV6-1|.|TRBD1|TRBJ1-2
TGTGCCAGCTCCCTGACAGGGAAAAACTATGGCTACACCTTC
CASSLTGKNYGYTF
>TRBV15|.|.|TRBJ1-5
TGTGCCACCAGCAGGGACATACTGCCCCAGCATTTT
CATSRDILPQHF
>TRBV10-3|.|.|TRBJ2-7
TGTGCCATCAGTGGCTCGACAGCCACCTCCTACGAGCAGTACTTC
CAISGSTATSYEQYF
>TRBV4-1|once|.|TRBJ1-4
TGCGCCAGCAGCCAAGTGGCGGGGCCTAATGAAAAACTGTTTTTT
CASSQVAGPNEKLFF
>TRBV7-9|once|TRBD2|TRBJ2-5
TGTGCCAGCAGCTTAACAGTCTGGACTAGCGGGATAGTAGGGGAGACCCAGTACTTC
CASSLTVWTSGIVGETQYF
>TRBV9|.|.|TRBJ2-1
TGTGCCAGCAGCGTGGGAGACCCGCTTCTCTACAATGAGCAGTTCTTC
CASSVGDPLLYNEQFF
>TRBV9|.|.|TRBJ1-2
TGTGCCAGCAGCCCCGAAGGAGGGATTAACTATGGCTACACCTTC
CASSPEGGINYGYTF
>TRBV19|.|TRBD1|TRBJ2-1
TGTGCCAGTAGTATTCTGGGACAGGGGAGGAATGAGCAGTTCTTC
CASSILGQGRNEQFF
>TRBV6-1|few|.|TRBJ2-7
TGTGCCAGCAGAACAGGGTGGTCCTACGAGCAGTACTTC
CASRTGWSYEQYF
>TRBV28|once|.|TRBJ2-3
TGTGCCAGCAGTTCGCAAGGGCGGGAGCAGTATTTT
CASSSQGREQYF
>TRBV6-4|.|.|TRBJ1-1
TGTGCCAGCAGCCGGGAGAGCAACACTGAAGCTTTCTTT
CASSRESNTEAFF
>TRBV6-6|once|TRBD1|TRBJ2-3
TGTGCCAGCAGTTACTCTGACAGGGCAACAGATACGCAGTATTTT
CASSYSDRATDTQYF
>TRBV23-1|few|TRBD1|TRBJ1-2
TGCGCCAGCAGCCGGGAGGGGGCCCTTTGGGGCTACACCTTC
CASSREGALWGYTF
>TRBV2|.|.|TRBJ1-1
TGTGCCAGCAACAGGAACCCGAACACTGAAGCTTTCTTT
CASNRNPNTEAFF
>TRBV7-3|.|.|TRBJ1-1
TGTGCCAGCAGCCCCTATTTGAACACTGAAGCTTTCTTT
CASSPYLNTEAFF
>TRBV28|.|TRBD1|TRBJ1-5
TGTGCCAGCAGCCCAACAGGGGCCCCCTATCAGCCCCAGCATTTT
CASSPTGAPYQPQHF
>TRBV28|.|.|TRBJ1-2
TGTGCCAGCAGCCCACCGGGAGCCATAGGGCAGTATGGCTACACCTTC
CASSPPGAIGQYGYTF
>TRBV6-5|.|TRBD1|TRBJ2-7
TGTGCCAGCAGTTTCACAGGGGAAGGGTCCTACTACGAGCAGTACTTC
CASSFTGEGSYYEQYF
>TRBV5-4|.|TRBD2|TRBJ2-1
TGTGCCAGCACCCGAGAGGCGGGAGGCCATAATGAGCAGTTCTTC
CASTREAGGHNEQFF
>TRBV28|.|TRBD1|TRBJ2-2
TGTGCCAGCAGTGCCAGGGGGCAGACCGGGGAGCTGTTTTTT
CASSARGQTGELFF
>TRBV10-3|.|.|TRBJ1-2
TGTGCCATCAGTACAGGGCTGGGTGGCTACACCTTC
CAISTGLGGYTF
>TRBV19|.|TRBD2|TRBJ2-1
TGTGCCAGTAGTATAGGTGGGACTATGCAGTTCTTC
CASSIGGTMQFF